A single sample is the source of the 18 T cell receptor beta chains below, sequenced in a study of shared clonotypes between healthy human individuals. The table came from immunoSEQ multiplex PCR; TCRdb's copy has only in-frame clones and leaves some out. The data contain about 470,000 clones, about four fifths of them singletons. The sample was PBMCs. The origin of the receptors is a woman between 40 and 50 years old in good health. Some clones in this sample may be carry-over from other donors' samples.

This rearrangement joins TRBV5-6 to TRBJ2-7; either TRBD1 or TRBD2 may supply D (5 bases each). The CDR3 sequence is 14 residues long. Germline V gene lookup returns CDR1 SGHDT and CDR2 YYEEEE. The V end lost 1 base, the J end lost 4 bases, and 12 bases lay between the germline ends. The CDR3 spells CASSLMGERYEQYF. The CDR3 nucleotides are TGTGCCAGCAGCTTGATGGGGGAAAGATACGAGCAGTACTTC.

The chain carries TRBV2 and TRBJ2-1; D gene unclear. Germline V gene lookup returns CDR1 SNHLY and CDR2 FYNNEI. Trimming left V 2 bases short and J 10 bases short, with 12 bases between. This CDR3 comprises 13 residues. In DNA, the CDR3 is TGTGCCAGCAGTGAATTGGACGTTGGGGAGCAGTTCTTC. Amino acids: CASSELDVGEQFF.

The V gene is TRBV11-2, the J gene TRBJ2-7; D unclear. The CDR3 is 16 residues long. The ends were cut back, 0 bases at V and 0 bases at J, with 12 bases in the middle. Germline CDR1 SGHAT, CDR2 FQNNGV. The CDR3 DNA reads as TGTGCCAGCAGCTTAGATAGTGGATGGCGCTCCTACGAGCAGTACTTC. This translates into CASSLDSGWRSYEQYF.

V and J are TRBV25-1 and TRBJ2-2; TRBD2 might be the D (5 bases). V was trimmed by 2 bases and J by 2 bases, leaving 6 bases between them. In germline, CDR1 is MGHDK, CDR2 SYGVNS. CDR3 length equals 14 residues. The chain's CDR3 is CASSEGLNTGELFF. CDR3 sequence (DNA): TGTGCCAGCAGTGAAGGACTCAACACCGGGGAGCTGTTTTTT.

The genes are TRBV29-1 and TRBJ2-2, with TRBD1 as a possible D gene (5 bases). Trimming cost V 3 bases and J 1 base, with 6 bases left between them. CDR3 length: 13 residues. Germline CDR1 SQVTM, CDR2 ANQGSEA. The CDR3 DNA follows: TGCAGCGTTGACAGGGAGAACACCGGGGAGCTGTTTTTT. It codes for CSVDRENTGELFF.

This clone was seen only once. The J gene is TRBJ2-5, the V gene TRBV2; 8 nucleotides align to TRBD1. The CDR3 covers 13 residues. CDR1 is SNHLY and CDR2 is FYNNEI in the germline V gene. Trimming took 4 bases from V and 7 from J; bases not matched to a gene: 5. The CDR3 here is CASSGQGRGTQYF. The CDR3, as DNA: TGTGCCAGCAGTGGACAGGGGCGGGGGACCCAGTACTTC.

The gene calls are TRBV30 and TRBJ2-7; D assignment may be TRBD1 or TRBD2 (5 bases each). Trimming took 2 bases from V and 7 from J, leaving 12 bases between them. Germline V lookup: CDR1 GTSNPN, CDR2 SVGIG (reference sequence). CDR3 length: 12 amino acids. The chain's CDR3 is CAWSTRGDEQYF. The CDR3 bases are TGTGCCTGGAGTACAAGAGGGGATGAGCAGTACTTC.

The chain is built from TRBV2 and TRBJ2-3; 10 positions match TRBD2. CDR3 length: 16 amino acids. CDR1 and CDR2 from the germline V gene are SNHLY and FYNNEI. Germline trimming cut 8 bases from V and 4 bases from J; bases unmatched to any gene: 12. The CDR3, as DNA: TGTGCCAGCCACAGAACTAGCGGGATTACTGCAGATACGCAGTATTTT. Its translation: CASHRTSGITADTQYF.

The chain links TRBV6-1 to TRBJ2-7; a possible D gene is TRBD2 (6 bases). The germline V and J ends were trimmed by 6 bases and 5 bases, with 17 bases remaining between them. This CDR3 region has 14 residues. CDR1 MNHNS and CDR2 SASEGT come from the germline V gene. The CDR3 here is CASRTGLGRNEQYF. The CDR3 region has the DNA TGTGCCAGCAGGACGGGATTAGGGAGGAACGAGCAGTACTTC.

The V gene is TRBV5-1, the J gene TRBJ2-1; TRBD2 is a possible D gene (6 bases). V lost 1 base to trimming and J lost 9 bases, with 20 bases between them. Germline CDR1 and CDR2: SGHRS and YFSETQ. The CDR3 consists of 16 residues. The CDR3 DNA reads TGCGCCAGCAGCTTGTTCGCGCCGGGGGTGGAAGGTGAGCAGTTCTTC. This sequence encodes CASSLFAPGVEGEQFF.

This rearrangement joins TRBV9 to TRBJ2-6; D gene unclear. The CDR3 covers 14 residues. V was trimmed by 1 base and J by 0 bases, leaving 2 bases between them. Germline assignment: CDR1 SGDLS and CDR2 YYNGEE. The CDR3 DNA is TGTGCCAGCAGCGTAAACTCTGGGGCCAACGTCCTGACTTTC. This encodes CASSVNSGANVLTF.

Only one count was recorded for this clone. The chain couples TRBV5-6 to TRBJ2-2; D not certain. The germline gives CDR1 SGHDT, CDR2 YYEEEE. This CDR3 has 15 amino acids. Trimming pared 1 base from V and 4 bases from J, leaving 11 bases between. CDR3 protein: CASSLSFGVTGELFF. In DNA form, the CDR3 reads TGTGCCAGCAGCTTGTCGTTTGGGGTCACCGGGGAGCTGTTTTTT.

For this clone: This likely came from a read error, as a far larger clone is one base away. No conserved phenylalanine or tryptophan ends this CDR3, so it is likely a read error. The chain links TRBV7-9 to TRBJ2-3; TRBD2 agrees at 7 bases. The germline V gene has CDR1 SEHNR and CDR2 FQNEAQ (reference sequence). The CDR3 has 14 residues. The V gene end was trimmed by 4 bases and the J gene end by 2 bases; junction bases not matched to a gene: 3. CDR3 sequence (DNA): TGTGCCAGCAGCTCTAGCGGCTCCACAGATACGCAGTATGTT. This translates into CASSSSGSTDTQYV.

For this clone: Other DNA sequences in this specimen translate into the identical CDR3. The chain links TRBV7-3 to TRBJ2-1, with TRBD2 matching 11 bases. The CDR3 loop spans 16 amino acids. Trimming removed 1 base from V and 4 bases from J; junction bases left unmatched: 3. Germline V gives CDR1 SGHTA, CDR2 FQGTGA. The CDR3 loop is CASSLIGTSGYNEQFF. CDR3 nucleotide sequence: TGTGCCAGCAGCTTAATCGGGACTAGCGGTTACAATGAGCAGTTCTTC.

The CDR3 region has the DNA TGTGCCAGCCGGGTCTACAATGAGCAGTTCTTC. The encoded protein is CASRVYNEQFF. The J gene is TRBJ2-1, the V gene TRBV28; D gene ambiguous. V lost 8 bases, J lost 3 bases, and 5 bases lay in between. The germline gives CDR1 MDHEN, CDR2 SYDVKM. The CDR3 extends over 11 amino acids.

The V and J genes are TRBV30 and TRBJ2-7; 8 bases match TRBD1. Germline CDR1 reads GTSNPN; CDR2 reads SVGIG (reference sequence). CDR3 size: 13 residues. V shed 1 base, J shed 7 bases, and the junction held 6 bases outside the gene matches. This CDR3 reads CAWSAGQAKEQYF. CDR3 DNA sequence: TGTGCCTGGAGTGCGGGACAGGCTAAAGAGCAGTACTTC.

The chain couples TRBV14 to TRBJ2-3; D call uncertain. Per the germline V gene, CDR1 is SGHDN and CDR2 is FVKESK. V was shortened by 1 base and J by 4 bases, with 6 bases between the two germline ends. The CDR3 runs 13 residues. The CDR3 bases are TGTGCCAGCAGCCAAGGGCTCGCAGATACGCAGTATTTT. Translation: CASSQGLADTQYF. Based on the CDR3 plus reference TRBV14 and TRBJ2-3, the full variable domain is EAGVTQFPSHSVIEKGQTVTLRCDPISGHDNLYWYRRVMGKEIKFLLHFVKESKQDESGMPNNRFLAERTGGTYSTLKVQPAELEDSGVYFCASSQGLADTQYFGPGTRLTVL.

This rearrangement joins TRBV7-9 to TRBJ1-4, with TRBD1 identical over 7 bases. The germline gives CDR1 SEHNR, CDR2 FQNEAQ (reference sequence). The junction had 3 bases not matched to a gene; V was cut back by 7 bases and J by 7 bases. The CDR3 has 12 residues. The CDR3 reads CASNNRGEKLFF. CDR3 DNA: TGTGCCAGCAACAACAGGGGTGAAAAACTGTTTTTT.